This T cell receptor (beta chain) comes out of a study of blood T cell repertoires in COVID-19 (dated by TCRdb to about 2020). General notes on the study: Collaborator samples came from the United States, Italy and Spain and covered acute and convalescent phases of COVID-19. Where HLA class I and class II types were available, the types were taken from metadata supplied by the sample provider, not from assay-based typing. The sample metadata nearly always contained a de-identified subject ID, COVID-19 status, age in years and sex. Deeply sampled blood TCRbeta repertoires from subjects exposed to, actively infected with, or recovered from COVID-19 were included in the dataset. The prospective study material was composed of cDNA or gDNA derived from T cells, B-cell-depleted T cells, or PBMCs. Samples came from the ongoing ImmuneRACE study (first 160 participants) plus 1,254 subjects from 6 global collaborators. The repertoires were released in a freely available public database meant as a resource for research on the immune response to SARS-CoV-2. The investigation overall reported the following: The amount of clinical and demographic metadata varied by source and participant and was provided uncurated.

The immunoSEQ Assay, a bias-controlled multiplex PCR, was used to amplify TCRbeta CDR3 regions from genomic DNA. Per the original workflow: Within the assay, amplification of reference gene primers was used to estimate how many nucleated cells each sample contained. To quantify the absolute abundance of each unique TCRbeta CDR3 rearrangement, sequence reads were collapsed and filtered. For each sample, productive Simpson clonality was calculated as the square root of Simpson's diversity index over productive rearrangements. TCRdb carries this immuneACCESS record with in-frame sequences only. Its versions omit some clonotypes, under half of them owing to an unresolved V gene in the studies checked, with the rest unexplained. The V and J calls and clone size come from that table; D and trimming were worked out from the DNA. The sample has a few hundred thousand clones on record, 85% of them singletons. The biggest ten clones account for roughly 3.4% of the sample.

Turning to this clone: There is no known antigen for this receptor. No base quality values were provided; no much bigger clone lies one nucleotide off.

Germline trimming amounts to 6 bases on V and 0 bases on J, with 8 as the count of junction bases outside the gene matches. Reading from cysteine to phenylalanine, the CDR3 counts 15 amino acids. This entry keeps only the CDR3 DNA: 45 bases, framed from base 1. Looking up the germline V gene yields CDR1 SNHLY and CDR2 FYNNEI. Collaborating institutions collected whole blood in K2EDTA tubes following their own protocols. For TCRbeta analysis, collaborators shipped samples as frozen whole blood, isolated PBMCs, or DNA extracted from either of those sample types. The sequenced sample consisted of peripheral blood. The sequence came from a young woman with acute or convalescent COVID-19. The rearrangement combines TRBV2 with TRBJ2-7, with 7 bases aligning to TRBD1. The CDR3 has the sequence CASRTKTGSSYEQYF. The bases read TGTGCCAGCAGGACCAAGACAGGGAGCTCCTACGAGCAGTACTTC.